These 19 T cell receptor beta chains came from one sample sequenced in a study of early T cells in non-severe SARS-CoV-2 infection. TCRdb reanalysed the 5' RACE reads using MiXCR and keeps one entry per CDR3 protein. The sample consists of approximately 35,000 distinct CDR3 sequences, about 4.7% of them appearing once. Material: whole blood. These receptors were taken from an adult who was a healthcare worker with PCR-confirmed SARS-CoV-2 infection or an uninfected control (not recorded which).

This clonotype was counted many times. V gene TRBV12-5 combines with J gene TRBJ1-1; D gene unclear. Trimming stripped 2 bases from V and 1 base from J, with 5 bases between. This CDR3 region has 13 residues. Germline CDR1 is LGHNT and CDR2 is FRNRAP. CDR3: CASGLRENTEAFF. The CDR3 DNA sequence: TGTGCTAGTGGTTTGAGGGAGAACACTGAAGCTTTCTTT.

The chain combines TRBV7-2 with TRBJ1-1; tentatively, D is TRBD1 (5 bases). The V end was cut by 7 bases, the J end by 4 bases, with 19 bases between. The CDR3 extends over 15 amino acids. Germline-derived CDR1 and CDR2 are SGHTA and FQGNSA. The CDR3 is CASTQLGGAGTEAFF. For the CDR3, the DNA is TGTGCCAGCACCCAGTTGGGGGGTGCAGGCACTGAAGCTTTCTTT.

Many counts were recorded for this clonotype. The chain recombines TRBV12-3 or TRBV12-4 with TRBJ1-2; TRBD1 agrees at 7 bases. The junction had 4 bases not matched to a gene; V was cut back by 1 base and J by 5 bases. CDR3 length: 14 residues. The CDR3 loop reads CASSLDRGAYGYTF. The CDR3 DNA is TGTGCCAGCAGTTTAGACAGGGGCGCTTATGGCTACACCTTC.

This clonotype came up many times. This chain uses TRBV21-1 with TRBJ1-2; TRBD1, the table's D call, was not compared with the DNA. TRBV21-1 is an annotated pseudogene. The CDR3 consists of 14 residues. The CDR3 loop reads CASSPPVGGYGYTF. CDR3 nucleotide sequence: TGTGCCAGCAGCCCCCCGGTAGGGGGCTATGGCTACACCTTC.

This clonotype was counted at least ten times. V usage is TRBV6-4 and J usage is TRBJ2-3; TRBD1 aligns across 7 bases. The CDR3 has 15 residues. Germline lookup yields CDR1 MRHNA and CDR2 SNTAGT. V dropped 0 bases and J dropped 10; count of bases not matched to a gene: 10. The CDR3 is CASSDSGRGSDPQYF. The CDR3 DNA reads as TGTGCCAGCAGTGACTCCGGCAGGGGGTCTGATCCGCAGTATTTT.

This clonotype has ten or more counts. This chain uses TRBV6-6 with TRBJ1-4; no firm D call. Germline V gene lookup returns CDR1 MNHNY and CDR2 SVGAGI (reference sequence). V was trimmed by 1 base and J by 5 bases, leaving 2 bases between them. The CDR3 is made up of 12 amino acids. CDR3 sequence: CASSYLNEKLFF. The CDR3, as DNA: TGTGCCAGCAGTTACTTGAATGAAAAACTGTTTTTT.

This clonotype occurred many times. The V call is TRBV4-1, the J call TRBJ2-7; possibly TRBD2 for D (6 bases). Germline V gene data show CDR1 as MGHRA and CDR2 as YSYEKL. The CDR3 extends over 15 amino acids. Trimming removed 0 bases from V and 3 bases from J, with 12 bases in between. The CDR3 DNA follows: TGCGCCAGCAGCCAAGATAGCGGTGTTGTCTACGAGCAGTACTTC. It yields the protein CASSQDSGVVYEQYF.

In this sample, this clonotype turned up many times. This chain joins TRBV7-2 and TRBJ2-2, with D perhaps TRBD2 (5 bases). Trimming stripped 2 bases from V and 1 base from J, with 11 bases between. CDR3 length: 16 residues. Germline V gene sequence: CDR1 SGHTA, CDR2 FQGNSA. The CDR3 nucleotides are TGTGCCAGCAGCTTATTGAGGGCCTTGAACACCGGGGAGCTGTTTTTT. Its protein is CASSLLRALNTGELFF.

The table lists this clonotype with many counts. The chain joins TRBV7-3 to TRBJ2-1, with TRBD2 matching over 13 bases. Per germline, CDR1 SGHTA and CDR2 FQGTGA. J gave up 10 bases and V 2 bases, and 8 bases lay outside the gene matches. The CDR3 loop spans 16 amino acids. CDR3 sequence: CASSLGLAGALSEQFF. In nucleotides, the CDR3 is TGTGCCAGCAGCTTAGGACTAGCGGGGGCCCTCAGCGAGCAGTTCTTC.

This clonotype was detected many times. The V call is TRBV6-6, the J call TRBJ1-2; 7 bases match TRBD1. The V gene's germline CDR1 is MNHNY and CDR2 SVGAGI (reference sequence). Losses at the gene ends were 4 bases for V and 4 bases for J; bases not matched to a gene: 6. The CDR3 is made up of 14 amino acids. The CDR3 reads CASSLRQGTYGYTF. CDR3 DNA sequence: TGTGCCAGCAGTTTGCGACAGGGCACCTATGGCTACACCTTC.

This clonotype showed up many times. The CDR3 sequence: CSATASSYEQYF. As DNA, the CDR3 is TGCAGCGCGACGGCGAGCTCCTACGAGCAGTACTTC. The chain recombines TRBV29-1 with TRBJ2-7, with D unclear. The germline CDR1 and CDR2 sequences are SQVTM and ANQGSEA. Deletions cut 7 bases from V and 0 bases from J, with 10 bases between. CDR3 length: 12 residues.

This clonotype was recorded many times. The chain combines TRBV12-3 or TRBV12-4 with TRBJ2-3, with D perhaps matching TRBD2 (6 bases). Trimming left V 5 bases short and J 2 bases short, with 14 bases between. This CDR3 spans 15 amino acids. The CDR3 DNA reads as TGTGCCAGCAGTGCGCGGGGTGGAACCACAGATACGCAGTATTTT. This gives the protein CASSARGGTTDTQYF.

J is TRBJ2-3 and V is TRBV20-1, with 7 bases that match TRBD1. The CDR3 sequence is 16 residues long. Germline trimming cut 0 bases from V and 1 base from J; bases unmatched to any gene: 7. CDR1 is DFQATT, CDR2 SNEGSKA, per germline (reference sequence). Here the CDR3 reads CSARDAKGGRTDTQYF. The CDR3 coding sequence is TGCAGTGCTAGAGATGCAAAAGGGGGCCGCACAGATACGCAGTATTTT.

This clonotype appeared many times. The V and J genes are TRBV7-9 and TRBJ2-6, with 8 bases identical to TRBD1. The CDR3 extends over 20 amino acids. V trimming: 2 bases; J trimming: 4 bases; junction bases outside the gene matches: 16. The germline V gene has CDR1 SEHNR and CDR2 FQNEAQ (reference sequence). The CDR3 sequence is CASSLTPGQGSRLGANVLTF. CDR3 coding DNA: TGTGCCAGCAGCTTAACTCCTGGACAGGGCTCCCGTTTGGGGGCCAACGTCCTGACTTTC.

This clonotype has ten or more counts. This chain uses TRBV25-1 with TRBJ2-5, with D possibly being TRBD2 (6 bases). The CDR3 runs 15 residues. Germline V lookup: CDR1 MGHDK, CDR2 SYGVNS. V lost 3 bases and J lost 4, with 15 bases in between. As DNA, the CDR3 is TGTGCCAGCAGTGACCCTGGACTAAGTATAGAGACCCAGTACTTC. Amino acid sequence: CASSDPGLSIETQYF.

Ten or more counts support this clonotype. The genes are TRBV29-1 and TRBJ1-1, with TRBD1 matching over 11 bases. The CDR3 is 13 amino acids. V gave up 5 bases and J gave up 6 bases; unmatched junction bases: 5. CDR1 is SQVTM, CDR2 ANQGSEA, per germline. The CDR3 coding sequence is TGCAGCGTTCGGACAGGGGGCTTTCCTGAAGCTTTCTTT. Translation: CSVRTGGFPEAFF.

This chain joins TRBV29-1 and TRBJ1-2; D is undetermined. The CDR3 consists of 8 residues. Germline V gives CDR1 SQVTM, CDR2 ANQGSEA. Trimming shortened V by 8 bases and J by 7 bases, and 5 bases separated the two germline ends. CDR3 protein: CSTSGYTF. In nucleotides, the CDR3 is TGCAGCACCAGTGGCTACACCTTC.

There are many counts of this clonotype. The V gene is TRBV18, the J gene TRBJ1-2, with D maybe TRBD1 (6 bases). This CDR3 is 13 amino acids long. The germline V gene has CDR1 KGHSH and CDR2 LQKENI. With 2 bases removed from V and 3 bases from J, the gap between germline ends came to 7 bases. The CDR3 nucleotides are TGTGCCAGCTCACCAGGGGGCGACTATGGCTACACCTTC. Protein: CASSPGGDYGYTF.

This clonotype was seen many times. The CDR3: CASSQGKDTEAFF. The DNA of the CDR3 is TGTGCCAGCTCACAAGGGAAGGACACTGAAGCTTTCTTT. The chain joins TRBV18 to TRBJ1-1, with D hard to call. The germline V gene has CDR1 KGHSH and CDR2 LQKENI. The CDR3 runs 13 residues. The ends were cut back, 4 bases at V and 3 bases at J, with 9 bases in the middle.